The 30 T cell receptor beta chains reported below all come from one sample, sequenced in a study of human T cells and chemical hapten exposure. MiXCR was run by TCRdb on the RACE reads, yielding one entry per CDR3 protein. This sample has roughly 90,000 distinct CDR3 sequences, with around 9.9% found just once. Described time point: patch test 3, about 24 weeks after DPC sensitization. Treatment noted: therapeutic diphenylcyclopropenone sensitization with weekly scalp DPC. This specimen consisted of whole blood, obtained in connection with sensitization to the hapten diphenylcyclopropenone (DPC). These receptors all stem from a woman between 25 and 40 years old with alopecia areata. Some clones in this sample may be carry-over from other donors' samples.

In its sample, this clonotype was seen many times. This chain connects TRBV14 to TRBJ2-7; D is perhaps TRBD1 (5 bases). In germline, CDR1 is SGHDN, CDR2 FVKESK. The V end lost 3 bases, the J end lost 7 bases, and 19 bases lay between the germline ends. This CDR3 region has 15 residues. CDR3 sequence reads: CASSHRGTALLEQYF. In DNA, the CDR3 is TGTGCCAGCAGCCATAGGGGAACCGCCTTATTGGAGCAGTACTTC.

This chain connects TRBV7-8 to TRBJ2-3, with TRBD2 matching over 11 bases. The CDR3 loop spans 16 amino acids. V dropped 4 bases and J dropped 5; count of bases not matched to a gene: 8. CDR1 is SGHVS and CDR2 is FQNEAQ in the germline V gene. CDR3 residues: CASSSIIAGGGDTQYF. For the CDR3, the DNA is TGTGCCAGCAGCTCGATCATAGCGGGAGGGGGAGATACGCAGTATTTT.

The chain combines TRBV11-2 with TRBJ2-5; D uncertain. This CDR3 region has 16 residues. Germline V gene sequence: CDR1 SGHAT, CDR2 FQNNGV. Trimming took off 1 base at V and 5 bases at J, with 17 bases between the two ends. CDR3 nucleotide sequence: TGTGCCAGCAGCTTAGGGTCCCATAGGGCTCAGGAGACCCAGTACTTC. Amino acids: CASSLGSHRAQETQYF.

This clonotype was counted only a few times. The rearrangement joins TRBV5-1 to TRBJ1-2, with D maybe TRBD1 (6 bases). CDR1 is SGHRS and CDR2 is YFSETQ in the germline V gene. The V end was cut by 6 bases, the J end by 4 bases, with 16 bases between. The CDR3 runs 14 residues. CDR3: CASTLSDSSYGYTF. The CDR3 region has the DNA TGCGCCAGCACCCTGTCGGACAGCTCCTATGGCTACACCTTC.

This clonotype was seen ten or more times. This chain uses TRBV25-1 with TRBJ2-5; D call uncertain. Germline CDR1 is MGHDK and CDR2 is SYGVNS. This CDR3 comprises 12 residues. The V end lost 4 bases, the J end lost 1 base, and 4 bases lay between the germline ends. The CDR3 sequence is CASSAVQETQYF. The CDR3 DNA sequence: TGTGCCAGCAGTGCGGTCCAAGAGACCCAGTACTTC.

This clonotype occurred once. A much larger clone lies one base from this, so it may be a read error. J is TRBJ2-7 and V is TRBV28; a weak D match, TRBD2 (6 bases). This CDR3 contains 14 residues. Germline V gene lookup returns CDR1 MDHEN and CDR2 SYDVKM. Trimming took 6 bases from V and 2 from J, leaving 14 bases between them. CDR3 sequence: CASRFIAEPYEQYF. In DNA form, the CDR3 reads TGTGCCAGCAGATTTATAGCGGAGCCCTACGAGCAGTACTTC.

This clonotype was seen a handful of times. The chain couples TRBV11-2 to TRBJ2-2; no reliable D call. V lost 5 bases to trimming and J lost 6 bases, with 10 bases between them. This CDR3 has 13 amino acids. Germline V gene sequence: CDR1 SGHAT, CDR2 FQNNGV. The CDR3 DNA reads TGTGCCAGCAGCCTCTGGTGGTCCGGGGAGCTGTTTTTT. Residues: CASSLWWSGELFF.

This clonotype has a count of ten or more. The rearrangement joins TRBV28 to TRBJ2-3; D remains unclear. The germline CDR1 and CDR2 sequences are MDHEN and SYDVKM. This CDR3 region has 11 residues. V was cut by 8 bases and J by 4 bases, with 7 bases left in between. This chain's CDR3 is CASGRSDTQYF. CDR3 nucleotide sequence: TGTGCCAGCGGTAGATCAGATACGCAGTATTTT.

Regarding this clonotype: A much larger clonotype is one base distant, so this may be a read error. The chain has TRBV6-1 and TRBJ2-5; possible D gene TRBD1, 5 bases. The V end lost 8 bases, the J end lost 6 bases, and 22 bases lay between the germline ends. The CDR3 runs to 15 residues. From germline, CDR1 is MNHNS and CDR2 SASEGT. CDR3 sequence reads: CASGARVGSKKTQYF. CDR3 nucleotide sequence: TGTGCCAGCGGGGCCCGAGTTGGCAGCAAAAAGACCCAGTACTTC.

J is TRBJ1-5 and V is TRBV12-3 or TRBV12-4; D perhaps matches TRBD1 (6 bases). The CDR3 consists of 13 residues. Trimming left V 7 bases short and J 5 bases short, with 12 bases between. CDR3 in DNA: TGTGCCAGCACCAAAAACAGGGATCAGCCCCAGCATTTT. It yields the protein CASTKNRDQPQHF.

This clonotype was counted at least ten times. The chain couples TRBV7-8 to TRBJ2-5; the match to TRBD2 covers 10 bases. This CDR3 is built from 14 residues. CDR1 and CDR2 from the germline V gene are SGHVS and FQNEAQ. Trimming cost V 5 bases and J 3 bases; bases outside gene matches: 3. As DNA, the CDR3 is TGTGCCAGCAGCGCAGGACTAGCGGAAGAGACCCAGTACTTC. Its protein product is CASSAGLAEETQYF.

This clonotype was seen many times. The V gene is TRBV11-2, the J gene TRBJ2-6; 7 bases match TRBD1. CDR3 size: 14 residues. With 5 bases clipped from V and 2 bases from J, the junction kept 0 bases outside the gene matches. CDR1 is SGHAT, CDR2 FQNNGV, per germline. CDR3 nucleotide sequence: TGTGCCAGCAGCGACAGGGCTGGGGCCAACGTCCTGACTTTC. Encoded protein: CASSDRAGANVLTF.

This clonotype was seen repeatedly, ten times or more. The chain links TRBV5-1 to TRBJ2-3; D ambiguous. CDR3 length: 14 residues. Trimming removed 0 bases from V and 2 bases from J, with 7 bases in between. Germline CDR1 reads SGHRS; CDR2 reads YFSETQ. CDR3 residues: CASSLAQDTDTQYF. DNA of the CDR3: TGCGCCAGCAGCTTGGCTCAGGACACAGATACGCAGTATTTT.

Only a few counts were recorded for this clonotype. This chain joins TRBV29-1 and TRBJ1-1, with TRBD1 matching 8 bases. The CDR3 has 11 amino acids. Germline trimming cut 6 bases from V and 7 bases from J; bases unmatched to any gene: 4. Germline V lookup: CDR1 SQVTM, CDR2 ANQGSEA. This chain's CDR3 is CSVRTGFEAFF. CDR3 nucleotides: TGCAGCGTCCGGACAGGGTTTGAAGCTTTCTTT.

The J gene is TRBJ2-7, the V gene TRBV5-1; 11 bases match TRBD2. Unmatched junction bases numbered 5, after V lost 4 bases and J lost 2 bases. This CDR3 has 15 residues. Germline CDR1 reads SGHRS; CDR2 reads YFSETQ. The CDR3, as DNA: TGCGCCAGCAGCCAAGGGACTAGCGGAGCCTACGAGCAGTACTTC. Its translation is CASSQGTSGAYEQYF.

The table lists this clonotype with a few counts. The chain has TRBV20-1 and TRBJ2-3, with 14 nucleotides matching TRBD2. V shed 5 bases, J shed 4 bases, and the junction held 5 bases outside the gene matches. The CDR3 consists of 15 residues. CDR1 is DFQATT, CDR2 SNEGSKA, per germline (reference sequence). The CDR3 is CSAGLAGGRSDTQYF. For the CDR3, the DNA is TGCAGTGCTGGACTAGCGGGGGGAAGGTCAGATACGCAGTATTTT.

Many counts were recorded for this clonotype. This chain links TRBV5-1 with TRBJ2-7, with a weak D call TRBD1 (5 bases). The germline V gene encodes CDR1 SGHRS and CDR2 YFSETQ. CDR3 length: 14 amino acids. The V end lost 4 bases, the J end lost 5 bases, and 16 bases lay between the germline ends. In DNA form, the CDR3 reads TGCGCCAGCAGCCTTTCGACAGTATCCGACGAGCAGTACTTC. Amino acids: CASSLSTVSDEQYF.

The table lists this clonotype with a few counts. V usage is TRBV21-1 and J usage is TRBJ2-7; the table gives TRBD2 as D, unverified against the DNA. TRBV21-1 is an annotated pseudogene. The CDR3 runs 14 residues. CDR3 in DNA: TGTGCCAGCAGCAAAGCTCTGGGAGTCTACGAGCAGTACTTC. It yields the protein CASSKALGVYEQYF.

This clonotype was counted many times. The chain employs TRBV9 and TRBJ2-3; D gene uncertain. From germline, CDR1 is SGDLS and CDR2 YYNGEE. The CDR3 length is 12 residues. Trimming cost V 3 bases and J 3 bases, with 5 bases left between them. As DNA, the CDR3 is TGTGCCAGCAGCGAGGGTACAGATACGCAGTATTTT. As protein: CASSEGTDTQYF.

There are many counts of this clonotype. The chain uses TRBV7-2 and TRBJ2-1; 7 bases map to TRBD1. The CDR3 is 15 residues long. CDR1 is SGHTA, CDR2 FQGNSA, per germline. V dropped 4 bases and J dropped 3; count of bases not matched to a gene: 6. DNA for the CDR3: TGTGCCAGCAGCTCCACAGGGGTCTACTACAATGAGCAGTTCTTC. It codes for CASSSTGVYYNEQFF.

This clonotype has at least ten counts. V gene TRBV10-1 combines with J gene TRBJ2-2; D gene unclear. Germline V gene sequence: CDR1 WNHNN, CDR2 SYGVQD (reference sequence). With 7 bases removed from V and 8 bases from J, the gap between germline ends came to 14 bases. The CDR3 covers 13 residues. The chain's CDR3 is CASMDLSRGELFF. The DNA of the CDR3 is TGCGCCAGCATGGACCTCTCTAGAGGGGAGCTGTTTTTT.

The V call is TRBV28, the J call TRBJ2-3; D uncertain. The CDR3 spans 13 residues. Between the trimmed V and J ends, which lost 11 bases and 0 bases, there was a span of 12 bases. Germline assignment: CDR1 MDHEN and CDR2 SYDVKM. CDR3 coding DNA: TGTGCCGGACGGGCAGGAAGCACAGATACGCAGTATTTT. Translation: CAGRAGSTDTQYF.

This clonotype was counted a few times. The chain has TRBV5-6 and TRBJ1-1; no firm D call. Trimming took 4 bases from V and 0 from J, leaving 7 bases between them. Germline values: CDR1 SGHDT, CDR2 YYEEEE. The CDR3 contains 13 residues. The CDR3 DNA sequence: TGTGCCAGCAGCCCTCAAATGAACACTGAAGCTTTCTTT. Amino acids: CASSPQMNTEAFF. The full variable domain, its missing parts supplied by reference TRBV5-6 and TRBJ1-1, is DAGVTQSPTHLIKTRGQQVTLRCSPKSGHDTVSWYQQALGQGPQFIFQYYEEEERQRGNFPDRFSGHQFPNYSSELNVNALLLGDSALYLCASSPQMNTEAFFGQGTRLTVV.

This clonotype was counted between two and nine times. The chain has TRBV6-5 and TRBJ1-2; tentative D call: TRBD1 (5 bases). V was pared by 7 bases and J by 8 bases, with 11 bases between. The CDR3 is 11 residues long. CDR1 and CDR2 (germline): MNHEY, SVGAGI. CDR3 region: CASTGWGGYTF. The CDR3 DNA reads TGTGCCAGCACAGGTTGGGGGGGCTACACCTTC.

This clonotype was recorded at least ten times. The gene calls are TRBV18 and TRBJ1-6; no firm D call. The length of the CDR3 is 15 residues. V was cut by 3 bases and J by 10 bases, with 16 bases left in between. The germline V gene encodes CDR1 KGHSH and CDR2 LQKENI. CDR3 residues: CASSPVSQGWSPLHF. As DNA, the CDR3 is TGTGCCAGCTCACCGGTCAGCCAAGGATGGTCACCCCTCCACTTT.

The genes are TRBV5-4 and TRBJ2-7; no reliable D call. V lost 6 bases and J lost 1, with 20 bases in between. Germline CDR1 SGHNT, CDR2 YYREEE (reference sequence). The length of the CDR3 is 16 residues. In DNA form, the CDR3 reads TGTGCCAGCAACCCCCGGTGGCAGGCGTCTTCCTACGAGCAGTACGTC. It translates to CASNPRWQASSYEQYV.

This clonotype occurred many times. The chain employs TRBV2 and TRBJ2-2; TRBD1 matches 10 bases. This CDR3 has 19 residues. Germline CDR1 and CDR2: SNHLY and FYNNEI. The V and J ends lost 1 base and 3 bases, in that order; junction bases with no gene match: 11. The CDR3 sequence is CASSEVQPWGTGDTGELFF. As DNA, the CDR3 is TGTGCCAGCAGTGAAGTTCAGCCCTGGGGGACAGGGGACACCGGGGAGCTGTTTTTT.

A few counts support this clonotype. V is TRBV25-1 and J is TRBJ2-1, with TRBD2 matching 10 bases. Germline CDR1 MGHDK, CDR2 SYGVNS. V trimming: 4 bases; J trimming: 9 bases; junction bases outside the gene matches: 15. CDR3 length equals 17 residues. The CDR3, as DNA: TGTGCCAGCAGTGTAGCCCGGGCTAGCGGGAGAGGGGCTGAGCAGTTCTTC. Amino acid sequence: CASSVARASGRGAEQFF.

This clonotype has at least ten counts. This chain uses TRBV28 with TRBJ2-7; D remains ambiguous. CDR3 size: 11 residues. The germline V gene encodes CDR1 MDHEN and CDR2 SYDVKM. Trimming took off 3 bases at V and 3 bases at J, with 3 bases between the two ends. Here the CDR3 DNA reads TGTGCCAGCAGTTTTTACTACGAGCAGTACTTC. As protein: CASSFYYEQYF.

CDR3 sequence: CATTGLGVNEQFF. The CDR3 DNA reads TGTGCCACCACGGGACTGGGGGTCAATGAGCAGTTCTTC. The V call is TRBV10-3, the J call TRBJ2-1; weak D call: TRBD2 (6 bases). Per germline, CDR1 ENHRY and CDR2 SYGVKD. The CDR3 spans 13 residues. Trimming took 10 bases from V and 6 from J, leaving 16 bases between them.